The 29 T cell receptor beta chains below all came from one sample that was sequenced in a study of human T cells and chemical hapten exposure. TCRdb reprocessed the RACE reads with MiXCR, giving one entry per CDR3 protein. The sample consists of more than 80,000 distinct CDR3 sequences, more than 9% of them appearing once. Time point noted: patch test 2, 6 weeks after DPC sensitization. The treatment was: therapeutic diphenylcyclopropenone sensitization with weekly scalp DPC. The sequenced sample was whole blood, obtained in connection with sensitization to the hapten diphenylcyclopropenone (DPC). Receptors were obtained from a woman aged 45-65 years with alopecia areata. Some clones in this sample may be carry-over from other donors' samples.

The chain couples TRBV5-1 to TRBJ2-3; maybe TRBD1 (6 bases). CDR3 length: 15 amino acids. The germline V gene encodes CDR1 SGHRS and CDR2 YFSETQ. V lost 0 bases to trimming and J lost 0 bases, with 8 bases between them. CDR3 coding DNA: TGCGCCAGCAGCTTGGACAGGGCTAGCACAGATACGCAGTATTTT. This sequence encodes CASSLDRASTDTQYF.

J is TRBJ1-1 and V is TRBV9; 7 nucleotides agree with TRBD1. This CDR3 region has 14 residues. V was clipped by 3 bases and J by 2 bases; unmatched bases: 4. Germline V gene sequence: CDR1 SGDLS, CDR2 YYNGEE. The CDR3 DNA sequence: TGTGCCAGCAGCGCCGGGGACAGAAACACTGAAGCTTTCTTT. Translated: CASSAGDRNTEAFF.

V and J are TRBV30 and TRBJ2-1, with no clear D. The CDR3 consists of 11 residues. V lost 2 bases and J lost 7, with 6 bases in between. Germline loops: CDR1 GTSNPN, CDR2 SVGIG (reference sequence). CDR3 residues: CAWSLINEQFF. The CDR3 DNA reads as TGTGCCTGGAGTCTCATTAATGAGCAGTTCTTC.

This clonotype has only a few counts. The chain is built from TRBV18 and TRBJ2-7; D gene uncertain. V was clipped by 1 base and J by 1 base, with 5 bases between them. The CDR3 sequence is 13 residues long. Germline V CDR1 and CDR2: KGHSH, LQKENI. CDR3 residues: CASSPRGSYEQYF. CDR3 nucleotide sequence: TGTGCCAGCTCACCACGTGGGTCCTACGAGCAGTACTTC.

This clonotype was counted a few times. The chain combines TRBV29-1 with TRBJ2-2, with 8 bases that match TRBD2. Germline V gives CDR1 SQVTM, CDR2 ANQGSEA. There are 17 residues in the CDR3. V dropped 4 bases and J dropped 4; count of bases not matched to a gene: 14. CDR3 protein: CSVGTGLVSFGTGELFF. CDR3 coding DNA: TGCAGCGTTGGAACGGGACTAGTTTCTTTCGGCACCGGGGAGCTGTTTTTT.

This clonotype was seen ten or more times. The genes are TRBV23-1 and TRBJ1-5; D gene ambiguous. TRBV23-1 qualifies as an ORF whose function is uncertain. Trimming removed 4 bases at V and 9 bases at J, with 13 bases between. CDR3 length: 13 residues. The CDR3 DNA reads TGCGCCAGCAGTCGGGGAGGGATTACGCCCCAGCATTTT. It codes for CASSRGGITPQHF.

This chain connects TRBV4-3 to TRBJ2-2, with D unresolved. The CDR3 sequence is 15 residues long. Trimming removed 0 bases from V and 4 bases from J, with 9 bases in between. Germline CDR1 is LGHNA and CDR2 is YSLEER. The CDR3 region is CASSQDFRSTGELFF. As DNA, the CDR3 is TGCGCCAGCAGCCAAGATTTCCGGAGCACCGGGGAGCTGTTTTTT.

This clonotype occurred many times. This sequence joins TRBV7-2 and TRBJ1-4, with 9 bases that match TRBD1. J was trimmed by 10 bases and V by 2 bases; bases with no gene match: 11. The CDR3 has 16 amino acids. Germline V lookup: CDR1 SGHTA, CDR2 FQGNSA. The DNA for the CDR3 is TGTGCCAGCAGCTTAACAACCGGGACAGGGTCTGGAAAACTGTTTTTT. This gives the protein CASSLTTGTGSGKLFF.

This clonotype occurred many times. The V call is TRBV18, the J call TRBJ2-1; possibly TRBD2 for D (6 bases). The germline CDR1 and CDR2 sequences are KGHSH and LQKENI. The CDR3 runs 15 residues. V was clipped by 3 bases and J by 4 bases, with 13 bases between them. The CDR3 loop is CASSPQGGLYNEQFF. The CDR3 DNA reads as TGTGCCAGCTCACCGCAGGGAGGATTATACAATGAGCAGTTCTTC.

This clonotype was counted at least ten times. CDR3 nucleotides: TGTGCCAGCAGCTTAGCGGGACCGAACTACGAGCAGTACTTC. Its protein is CASSLAGPNYEQYF. The chain is built from TRBV7-2 and TRBJ2-7, with D tentatively TRBD1 or TRBD2 (5 bases each). V lost 0 bases and J 3 bases, leaving 9 bases between the germline ends. Looked up from germline, CDR1 is SGHTA and CDR2 is FQGNSA. The CDR3 totals 14 residues.

This chain joins TRBV20-1 and TRBJ1-1; maybe TRBD1 (5 bases). CDR1 and CDR2 (germline): DFQATT, SNEGSKA (reference sequence). V lost 3 bases, J lost 3 bases, and 11 bases lay in between. The CDR3 consists of 13 residues. Written as DNA, the CDR3 is TGCAGTGCTAGGAAAGGGGTTTACACTGAAGCTTTCTTT. Amino acids: CSARKGVYTEAFF.

This clonotype occurred many times. The chain carries TRBV4-3 and TRBJ2-2; the D gene is possibly TRBD2 (6 bases). V gave up 1 base and J gave up 2 bases, with 17 bases separating them. Per germline, CDR1 LGHNA and CDR2 YSLEER. The CDR3 consists of 18 residues. DNA for the CDR3: TGCGCCAGCAGCCAAGGAGCAGGGAGGTCTTTTAACACCGGGGAGCTGTTTTTT. Amino acid sequence: CASSQGAGRSFNTGELFF.

The chain recombines TRBV19 with TRBJ2-2, with a possible D match to TRBD2 (5 bases). The CDR3 runs 16 residues. Germline CDR1 is LNHDA and CDR2 is SQIVND (reference sequence). V gave up 5 bases and J gave up 6 bases, with 19 bases separating them. The CDR3 bases are TGTGCCAGTAGTCGATTACCTGGAGGTATCGCCGGGGAGCTGTTTTTT. Protein product: CASSRLPGGIAGELFF.

There are many counts of this clonotype. The chain uses TRBV6-2 or TRBV6-3 and TRBJ2-5; D is unresolved. Trimming left V 1 base short and J 0 bases short, with 0 bases between. The CDR3 is 12 amino acids. CDR1 and CDR2 (germline): MNHEY, SVGEGT. CDR3 in amino acids: CASSYYQETQYF. CDR3 coding DNA: TGTGCCAGCAGTTACTACCAAGAGACCCAGTACTTC.

The CDR3 nucleotides are TGCGCCAGCAGCCAAAACCCGAGCACCGGGGAGCTGTTTTTT. Protein sequence: CASSQNPSTGELFF. The rearrangement links TRBV4-3 to TRBJ2-2; D gene unclear. CDR1 is LGHNA and CDR2 is YSLEER in the germline V gene. The ends were cut back, 2 bases at V and 4 bases at J, with 8 bases in the middle. CDR3 length: 14 amino acids.

This clonotype was detected ten times or more. This chain joins TRBV6-6 and TRBJ2-3; D perhaps matches TRBD2 (6 bases). CDR1 is MNHNY, CDR2 SVGAGI, per germline (reference sequence). The CDR3 spans 11 residues. The CDR3 region has the DNA TGTGCGGGGAGGTCCACAGATACGCAGTATTTT. It codes for CAGRSTDTQYF.

This clonotype has a count of ten or more. The chain links TRBV3-1 to TRBJ1-1; no clear D gene. The V end lost 6 bases, the J end lost 6 bases, and 8 bases lay between the germline ends. CDR1 is LGHDT and CDR2 is YNNKEL in the germline V gene (reference sequence). There are 11 residues in the CDR3. The chain's CDR3 is CASSFMAEAFF. DNA of the CDR3: TGTGCCAGCAGTTTCATGGCTGAAGCTTTCTTT.

This clonotype was seen many times. The V and J genes are TRBV4-2 and TRBJ2-2, with D tentatively TRBD1 (6 bases). Germline loops: CDR1 LGHNA, CDR2 YNFKEQ. There are 15 residues in the CDR3. The germline V and J ends were trimmed by 2 bases and 3 bases, with 10 bases remaining between them. CDR3 region: CASSQSDRDTGELFF. The CDR3, as DNA: TGTGCCAGCAGCCAATCGGACAGAGACACCGGGGAGCTGTTTTTT.

This chain joins TRBV28 and TRBJ2-7, with 10 bases aligning to TRBD1. Germline V gives CDR1 MDHEN, CDR2 SYDVKM. The trim removed 6 bases at V and 7 bases at J, leaving 15 bases unmatched. The CDR3 has 16 amino acids. CDR3 DNA sequence: TGTGCCAGCAGACCTCATAAGGGGACAGGGGATTCTGAGCAGTACTTC. Its protein product is CASRPHKGTGDSEQYF.

This clonotype was counted ten times or more. The chain joins TRBV11-2 to TRBJ2-1, with TRBD2 identical over 7 bases. The CDR3 loop spans 17 amino acids. Germline-derived CDR1 and CDR2 are SGHAT and FQNNGV. With V trimmed by 5 bases and J by 1 base, 11 bases remained unmatched. CDR3 DNA: TGTGCCAGCAGCCCACTCCGTCGGGAGGAGTCCTACAATGAGCAGTTCTTC. Its translation: CASSPLRREESYNEQFF.

The genes are TRBV7-6 and TRBJ2-1; D is unclear. This CDR3 region has 14 residues. V lost 1 base and J lost 4, with 8 bases in between. Germline V gene sequence: CDR1 SGHVS, CDR2 FNYEAQ. CDR3 sequence reads: CASSLGSRYNEQFF. The DNA for the CDR3 is TGTGCCAGCAGCTTAGGCAGCCGATACAATGAGCAGTTCTTC.

This clonotype appeared a few times. This chain connects TRBV5-1 to TRBJ2-7; 7 positions agree with TRBD1. The CDR3 consists of 14 residues. The trim removed 4 bases at V and 0 bases at J, leaving 4 bases unmatched. Per the germline V gene, CDR1 is SGHRS and CDR2 is YFSETQ. This chain's CDR3 is CASSIGTVSYEQYF. The CDR3, as DNA: TGCGCCAGCAGCATAGGGACAGTCTCCTACGAGCAGTACTTC.

This clonotype came up many times. The chain links TRBV7-2 to TRBJ2-1; 8 bases map to TRBD2. This CDR3 is 16 amino acids long. V lost 2 bases and J lost 9; bases outside the gene matches: 12. Germline values: CDR1 SGHTA, CDR2 FQGNSA. CDR3 sequence reads: CASSLSRAGVLGEQFF. The DNA of the CDR3 is TGTGCCAGCAGCTTATCGCGAGCGGGAGTACTCGGTGAGCAGTTCTTC.

The chain carries TRBV11-2 and TRBJ2-5; 8 bases map to TRBD1. J lost 4 bases, V lost 2 bases, and 6 bases had no gene match. CDR1 is SGHAT and CDR2 is FQNNGV in the germline V gene. CDR3 length equals 15 residues. CDR3 sequence (DNA): TGTGCCAGCAGCTTACAGGGGGCTATCGGAGAGACCCAGTACTTC. This sequence encodes CASSLQGAIGETQYF.

This clonotype was observed once. This chain links TRBV4-3 with TRBJ2-3; the D is unclear. The ends were cut back, 0 bases at V and 8 bases at J, with 6 bases in the middle. Germline V CDR1 and CDR2: LGHNA, YSLEER. The CDR3 is made up of 12 amino acids. In DNA form, the CDR3 reads TGCGCCAGCAGCCAAGATCAACCTACGCAGTATTTT. Protein product: CASSQDQPTQYF.

This clonotype occurred many times. The chain has TRBV7-9 and TRBJ2-6; maybe TRBD2 (6 bases). CDR1 SEHNR and CDR2 FQNEAQ come from the germline V gene (reference sequence). The CDR3 runs to 15 residues. V lost 10 bases and J 5 bases, leaving 18 bases between the germline ends. The CDR3 protein is CATAIMGGRANVLTF. The CDR3 nucleotides read TGTGCCACCGCCATCATGGGGGGAAGGGCCAACGTCCTGACTTTC.

This clonotype has a handful of counts. The chain recombines TRBV20-1 with TRBJ2-7, with 8 bases identical to TRBD1. The V and J ends lost 5 bases and 5 bases, in that order; junction bases with no gene match: 11. The length of the CDR3 is 14 residues. Germline-derived CDR1 and CDR2 are DFQATT and SNEGSKA (reference sequence). The CDR3 sequence is CSAWTGFPRHEQYF. The CDR3 DNA reads as TGCAGTGCTTGGACAGGGTTTCCCCGGCACGAGCAGTACTTC.

This clonotype was seen once. This sequence joins TRBV18 and TRBJ2-6; 10 bases align to TRBD1. From germline, CDR1 is KGHSH and CDR2 LQKENI. The V and J ends lost 3 bases and 1 base, in that order; junction bases with no gene match: 9. CDR3 size: 19 residues. The CDR3, as DNA: TGTGCCAGCTCACCGCGGGACAGGGGCTCGTGGTCTGGGGCCAACGTCCTGACTTTC. This gives the protein CASSPRDRGSWSGANVLTF.

This clonotype has a count of ten or more. The chain uses TRBV28 and TRBJ2-7, with 8 positions matching TRBD2. The CDR3 has 13 residues. Germline CDR1 reads MDHEN; CDR2 reads SYDVKM. The trim removed 6 bases at V and 4 bases at J, leaving 5 bases unmatched. The CDR3 sequence is CASRREGLYEQYF. The CDR3 DNA reads as TGTGCCAGCAGACGGGAGGGTTTGTACGAGCAGTACTTC.